This T cell receptor (beta chain) is drawn from a study of cytomegalovirus exposure and HLA in healthy donors. The study, taken as a whole, reports: In vitro confirmation showed three CMV-associated chains to be CMV antigen specific. Cytomegalovirus association was assigned to about 150 TCR beta chains.

Remarks on this clone: The antigen is unknown.

The repertoire was sequenced with immunoSEQ multiplex PCR; TCRdb's copy has only in-frame clones and lacks some. The sample holds about 270,000 clones, approximately 83% seen once. Germline V gene lookup returns CDR1 LNHDA and CDR2 SQIVND (reference sequence). The CDR3 is 14 residues long. V was clipped by 3 bases and J by 3 bases, with 12 bases between them. The donors were in the approximately 130-subject validation cohort; that cohort was separate from the approximately 730-subject first cohort. This clonotype was obtained from a woman aged 18-29 years in good health and CMV-seronegative. The sample taken for sequencing was PBMCs. V is TRBV19 and J is TRBJ2-7; D is possibly TRBD1 (7 bases). The CDR3 sequence is CASSIPGGLYEQYF. The CDR3 nucleotides read TGTGCCAGTAGTATCCCAGGGGGACTCTACGAGCAGTACTTC.